Below are 18 T cell receptor beta chains sequenced from a single sample in a study of Ad26.COV2.S vaccination and SARS-CoV-2 variants. Sequencing used immunoSEQ multiplex PCR; TCRdb keeps in-frame clones, though not all of them. The table has about 350,000 clones, about 88% seen once. Treatment of the sample: roughly 19 received Ad26.COV2.S at low or high dose, single or two shots; roughly five received placebo; per-sample allocation not given. Repertoires come from day 63 after the first vaccine or placebo injection. Material: peripheral blood, obtained in a trial of Ad26.COV2.S vaccine versus placebo. All receptors come from a person between 18 and 59 years old who received the Ad26.COV2.S COVID-19 vaccine or a placebo.

The DNA of the CDR3 is TGCGCCAGCAGCTTGGAGCCTAGCGGGACAAACAATGAGCAGTTCTTC. This encodes CASSLEPSGTNNEQFF. The chain recombines TRBV5-1 with TRBJ2-1; 9 bases line up with TRBD2. Trimming removed 0 bases from V and 5 bases from J; junction bases left unmatched: 6. The CDR3 is 16 residues long. CDR1 and CDR2 from the germline V gene are SGHRS and YFSETQ.

V is TRBV7-9 and J is TRBJ1-1; possible D gene TRBD1, 5 bases. The length of the CDR3 is 14 residues. With 0 bases removed from V and 1 base from J, the gap between germline ends came to 6 bases. Per the germline V gene, CDR1 is SEHNR and CDR2 is FQNEAQ (reference sequence). The CDR3 DNA reads as TGTGCCAGCAGCTTAGCAGGGACGAACACTGAAGCTTTCTTT. Protein: CASSLAGTNTEAFF. The variable domain in full, with the rest retrieved from reference TRBV7-9 and TRBJ1-1, is DTGVSQNPRHKITKRGQNVTFRCDPISEHNRLYWYRQTLGQGPEFLTYFQNEAQLEKSRLLSDRFSAERPKGSFSTLEIQRTEQGDSAMYLCASSLAGTNTEAFFGQGTRLTVV.

This clone was detected ten times or more. The gene calls are TRBV16 and TRBJ2-7; D call uncertain. CDR1 is KGHSY, CDR2 FQNENV, per germline. Trimming stripped 4 bases from V and 6 bases from J, with 16 bases between. This CDR3 comprises 14 residues. In nucleotides, the CDR3 is TGTGCCAGCAGCCCCGTTACCCTAAAGGGCGAGCAGTACTTC. This gives the protein CASSPVTLKGEQYF. The entire variable domain, with the rest obtained from reference TRBV16 and TRBJ2-7, is as follows: GEEVAQTPKHLVRGEGQKAKLYCAPIKGHSYVFWYQQVLKNEFKFLISFQNENVFDETGMPKERFSAKCLPNSPCSLEIQATKLEDSAVYFCASSPVTLKGEQYFGPGTRLTVT.

In its sample, this clone was seen a few times. The chain uses TRBV18 and TRBJ1-2; 12 nucleotides match TRBD1. The ends lost 1 base at V and 8 bases at J; junction bases unmatched: 8. Germline lookup yields CDR1 KGHSH and CDR2 LQKENI. The CDR3 has 16 residues. This CDR3 is CASSPLPGQGAQGYTF. The CDR3, as DNA: TGTGCCAGCTCACCACTCCCGGGACAGGGGGCTCAGGGCTACACCTTC.

The gene calls are TRBV10-2 and TRBJ1-2; D is undetermined. This CDR3 region has 17 residues. Trimming removed 7 bases from V and 7 bases from J, with 28 bases in between. Germline V lookup: CDR1 WSHSY, CDR2 SAAADI. CDR3 coding DNA: TGCGCCAGCACCGCCGAGGTATGGAGTTATCTCCCTCGTGGCTACACCTTC. This sequence encodes CASTAEVWSYLPRGYTF.

The rearrangement links TRBV16 to TRBJ2-1; tentative D call: TRBD1 (6 bases). V dropped 1 base and J dropped 8 bases, with 18 bases sitting between them. CDR1 is KGHSY and CDR2 is FQNENV in the germline V gene. CDR3 length: 16 amino acids. CDR3 nucleotides: TGTGCCAGCAGCCAATTTATCACAGGGCCCACTCATGAGCAGTTCTTC. Its translation: CASSQFITGPTHEQFF. Looking up the rest from reference TRBV16 and TRBJ2-1 gives the full variable domain: GEEVAQTPKHLVRGEGQKAKLYCAPIKGHSYVFWYQQVLKNEFKFLISFQNENVFDETGMPKERFSAKCLPNSPCSLEIQATKLEDSAVYFCASSQFITGPTHEQFFGPGTRLTVL.

This clone has a handful of counts. The chain is built from TRBV19 and TRBJ1-4; D is ambiguous. The ends were cut back, 9 bases at V and 1 base at J, with 12 bases in the middle. Germline CDR1 is LNHDA and CDR2 is SQIVND (reference sequence). This CDR3 comprises 14 residues. The CDR3 is CASTRDRTNEKLFF. The CDR3 coding sequence is TGTGCCAGCACACGGGATCGAACTAATGAAAAACTGTTTTTT.

This rearrangement joins TRBV12-3 or TRBV12-4 to TRBJ1-6; no clear D gene. V lost 3 bases and J 6 bases, leaving 6 bases between the germline ends. This CDR3 comprises 13 residues. The CDR3 DNA reads as TGTGCCAGCAGTTTTGAGGCTAATTCACCCCTCCACTTT. Its translation is CASSFEANSPLHF.

The chain joins TRBV6-4 to TRBJ2-3, with D perhaps assigned TRBD1 or TRBD2 (5 bases each). The V gene lost 11 bases and the J gene lost 8 bases, with 17 bases spanning the gap. Germline loops: CDR1 MRHNA, CDR2 SNTAGT. The CDR3 extends over 12 amino acids. Here the CDR3 DNA reads TGTGCCCACCTTCCCCCCGGGGCTACGCAGTATTTT. Amino acid sequence: CAHLPPGATQYF.

V usage is TRBV19 and J usage is TRBJ2-2, with 7 bases that match TRBD2. The CDR3 totals 18 residues. J was trimmed by 3 bases and V by 3 bases; bases with no gene match: 13. Germline CDR1 LNHDA, CDR2 SQIVND (reference sequence). CDR3 loop: CASSMRGFGNWDTGELFF. The CDR3, as DNA: TGTGCCAGTAGTATGCGGGGGTTCGGTAATTGGGACACCGGGGAGCTGTTTTTT.

The chain is built from TRBV7-9 and TRBJ2-7, with TRBD2 matching over 11 bases. Losses at the gene ends were 5 bases for V and 6 bases for J; bases not matched to a gene: 9. Germline values: CDR1 SEHNR, CDR2 FQNEAQ (reference sequence). The CDR3 has 15 residues. The CDR3 region is CASSTTSGSTIEQYF. The CDR3 DNA reads as TGTGCCAGCAGCACAACTAGCGGGAGTACCATCGAGCAGTACTTC.

The chain has TRBV27 and TRBJ2-7; 13 bases agree with TRBD2. V lost 0 bases, J lost 2 bases, and 1 base stayed unmatched. Germline values: CDR1 MNHEY, CDR2 SMNVEV (reference sequence). There are 16 residues in the CDR3. CDR3 region: CASSLSGLAGAYEQYF. CDR3 DNA: TGTGCCAGCAGTTTATCCGGACTAGCGGGGGCCTACGAGCAGTACTTC.

The chain links TRBV7-8 to TRBJ1-1, with D possibly being TRBD1 (6 bases). The CDR3 runs 14 residues. Per germline, CDR1 SGHVS and CDR2 FQNEAQ. Between the trimmed V and J ends, which lost 5 bases and 3 bases, there was a span of 13 bases. Here the CDR3 DNA reads TGTGCCAGCAGCCGAGGACAGAGAGACACTGAAGCTTTCTTT. Its protein is CASSRGQRDTEAFF.

J is TRBJ1-2 and V is TRBV7-2, with D possibly TRBD1 on 5 matching bases. There are 15 residues in the CDR3. V was pared by 1 base and J by 7 bases, with 16 bases between. Germline CDR1 SGHTA, CDR2 FQGNSA. CDR3 DNA sequence: TGTGCCAGCAGCTTAGGAACAGGTACGAGAGGTGGCTACACCTTC. Translating it yields CASSLGTGTRGGYTF. The whole variable domain, filled in from reference TRBV7-2 and TRBJ1-2, reads GAGVSQSPSNKVTEKGKDVELRCDPISGHTALYWYRQSLGQGLEFLIYFQGNSAPDKSGLPSDRFSAERTGGSVSTLTIQRTQQEDSAVYLCASSLGTGTRGGYTFGSGTRLTVV.

The chain links TRBV7-3 to TRBJ2-1; the D gene is possibly TRBD2 (6 bases). Trimming shortened V by 0 bases and J by 12 bases, and 9 bases separated the two germline ends. Germline V lookup: CDR1 SGHTA, CDR2 FQGTGA. This CDR3 spans 12 amino acids. CDR3 coding DNA: TGTGCCAGCAGCTTAACGCGGGATGTGCAGTTCTTC. Amino acids: CASSLTRDVQFF.

The chain is built from TRBV27 and TRBJ1-1, with D unresolved. This CDR3 contains 16 residues. V lost 7 bases and J 4 bases, leaving 22 bases between the germline ends. Germline CDR1 MNHEY, CDR2 SMNVEV (reference sequence). The CDR3 here is CASNAWGGGLGTEAFF. The DNA of the CDR3 is TGTGCCAGCAATGCCTGGGGAGGAGGGCTAGGCACTGAAGCTTTCTTT.

The chain recombines TRBV28 with TRBJ1-5, with a tentative D call TRBD1 (5 bases). The CDR3 covers 15 residues. Trimming removed 6 bases from V and 3 bases from J, with 15 bases in between. The germline CDR1 and CDR2 sequences are MDHEN and SYDVKM. In DNA form, the CDR3 reads TGTGCCAGCAGCCCCCGGAGGGGATCCAATCAGCCCCAGCATTTT. This sequence encodes CASSPRRGSNQPQHF.

The chain recombines TRBV7-2 with TRBJ2-5; D possibly uses TRBD1 or TRBD2 (5 bases each). This CDR3 has 14 amino acids. V was pared by 0 bases and J by 3 bases, with 8 bases between. Germline CDR1 and CDR2: SGHTA and FQGNSA. CDR3 DNA sequence: TGTGCCAGCAGCTTAGCTAGAGGGGAAGAGACCCAGTACTTC. Residues: CASSLARGEETQYF.